This T cell receptor beta chain was identified during a study of cytomegalovirus exposure and HLA in healthy donors. The CDR3 spans 13 residues. Germline CDR1 reads MNHEY; CDR2 reads SMNVEV (reference sequence). The germline V and J ends were trimmed by 6 bases and 5 bases, with 12 bases remaining between them. Findings and caveats of the study: Per published accounts, TCR beta sequences correctly predicted the HLA-A and HLA-B alleles of most subjects. The productive fraction for most TCR beta V segments was about 87% or about 30% in an earlier analysis.

As regards this clone: The antigen is unknown.

This PCR relied on a set of 60 Vbeta primers and 13 Jbeta primers. TCRdb keeps only in-frame clones here, not all; method: immunoSEQ multiplex PCR. The sample carries about 200,000 clones, 75% to 80% recorded once. V and J are TRBV27 and TRBJ2-3; D unclear. The clonotype comes from a male donor in good health and CMV-seronegative. Input material: PBMCs. CDR3 coding DNA: TGTGCCAGCAGCCCCCTGGGCCGAGATACGCAGTATTTT. Translation: CASSPLGRDTQYF.